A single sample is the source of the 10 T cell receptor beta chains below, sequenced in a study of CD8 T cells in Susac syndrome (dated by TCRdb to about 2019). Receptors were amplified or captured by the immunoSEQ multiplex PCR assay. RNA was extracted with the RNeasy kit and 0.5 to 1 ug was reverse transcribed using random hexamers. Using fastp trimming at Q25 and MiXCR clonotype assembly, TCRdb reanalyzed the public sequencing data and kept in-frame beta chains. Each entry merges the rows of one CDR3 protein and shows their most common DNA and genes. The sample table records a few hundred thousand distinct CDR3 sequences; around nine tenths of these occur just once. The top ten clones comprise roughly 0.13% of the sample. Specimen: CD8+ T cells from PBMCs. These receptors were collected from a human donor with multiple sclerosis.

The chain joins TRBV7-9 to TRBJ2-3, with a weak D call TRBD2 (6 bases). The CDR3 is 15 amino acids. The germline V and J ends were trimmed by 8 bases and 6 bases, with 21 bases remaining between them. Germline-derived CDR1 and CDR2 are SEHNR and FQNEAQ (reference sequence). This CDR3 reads CASGGSGPAGDTQYF. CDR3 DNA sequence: TGTGCCAGCGGGGGGAGCGGGCCCGCTGGGGATACGCAGTATTTT. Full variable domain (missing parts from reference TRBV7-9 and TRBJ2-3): DTGVSQNPRHKITKRGQNVTFRCDPISEHNRLYWYRQTLGQGPEFLTYFQNEAQLEKSRLLSDRFSAERPKGSFSTLEIQRTEQGDSAMYLCASGGSGPAGDTQYFGPGTRLTVL.

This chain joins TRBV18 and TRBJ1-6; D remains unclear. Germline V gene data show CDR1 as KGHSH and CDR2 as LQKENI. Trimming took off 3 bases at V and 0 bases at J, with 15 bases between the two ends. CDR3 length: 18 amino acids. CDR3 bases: TGTGCCAGCTCACCGGCCAGGTCTAAGAGCTCCTATAATTCACCCCTCCACTTT. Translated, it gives CASSPARSKSSYNSPLHF.

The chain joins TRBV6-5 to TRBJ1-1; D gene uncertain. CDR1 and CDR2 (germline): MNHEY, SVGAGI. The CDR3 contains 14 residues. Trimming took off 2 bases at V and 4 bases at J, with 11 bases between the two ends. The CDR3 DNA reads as TGTGCCAGCAGTTACGGGAGAGGTGGCACTGAAGCTTTCTTT. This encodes CASSYGRGGTEAFF.

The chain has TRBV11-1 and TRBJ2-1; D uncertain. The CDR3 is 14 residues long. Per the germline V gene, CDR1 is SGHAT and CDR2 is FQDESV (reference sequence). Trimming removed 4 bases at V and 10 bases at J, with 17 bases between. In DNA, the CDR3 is TGTGCCAGCAGCTCGGCAGGCAACAGCCGGGAGCAGTTCTTC. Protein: CASSSAGNSREQFF.

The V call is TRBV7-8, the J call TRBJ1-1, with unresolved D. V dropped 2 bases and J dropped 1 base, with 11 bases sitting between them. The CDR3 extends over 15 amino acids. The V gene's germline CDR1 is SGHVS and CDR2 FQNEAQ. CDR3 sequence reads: CASSLFFRGNTEAFF. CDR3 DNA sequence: TGTGCCAGCAGCTTATTCTTCCGTGGGAACACTGAAGCTTTCTTT.

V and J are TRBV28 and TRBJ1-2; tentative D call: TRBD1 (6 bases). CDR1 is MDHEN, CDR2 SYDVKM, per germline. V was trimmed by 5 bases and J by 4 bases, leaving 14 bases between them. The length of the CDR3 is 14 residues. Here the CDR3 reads CASSPRGGPYGYTF. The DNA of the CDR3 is TGTGCCAGCAGTCCCCGGGGGGGCCCCTATGGCTACACCTTC.

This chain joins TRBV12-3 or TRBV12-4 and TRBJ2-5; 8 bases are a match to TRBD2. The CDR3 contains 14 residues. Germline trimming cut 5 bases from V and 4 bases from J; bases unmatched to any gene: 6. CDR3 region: CASSPGGALETQYF. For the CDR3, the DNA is TGTGCCAGCAGTCCCGGGGGGGCTCTAGAGACCCAGTACTTC.

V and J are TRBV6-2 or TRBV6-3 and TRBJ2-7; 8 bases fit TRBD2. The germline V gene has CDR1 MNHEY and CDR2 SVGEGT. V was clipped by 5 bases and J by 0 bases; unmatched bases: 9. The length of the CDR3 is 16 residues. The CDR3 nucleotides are TGTGCCAGCAGTACAACTACTAGCGGATTCTCCTACGAGCAGTACTTC. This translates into CASSTTTSGFSYEQYF.

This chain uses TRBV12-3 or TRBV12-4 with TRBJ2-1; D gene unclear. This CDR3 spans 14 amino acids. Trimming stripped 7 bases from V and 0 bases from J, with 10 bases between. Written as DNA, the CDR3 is TGTGCCAGCAATCTCATGAGCTCCTACAATGAGCAGTTCTTC. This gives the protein CASNLMSSYNEQFF.

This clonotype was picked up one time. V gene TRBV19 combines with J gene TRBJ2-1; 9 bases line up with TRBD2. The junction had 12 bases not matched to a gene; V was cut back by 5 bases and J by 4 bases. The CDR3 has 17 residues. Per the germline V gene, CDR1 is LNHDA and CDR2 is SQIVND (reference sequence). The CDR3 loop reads CASSLPSYSGGYNEQFF. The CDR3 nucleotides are TGTGCCAGTAGTTTACCTAGTTATAGCGGGGGATACAATGAGCAGTTCTTC. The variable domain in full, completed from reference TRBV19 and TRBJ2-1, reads DGGITQSPKYLFRKEGQNVTLSCEQNLNHDAMYWYRQDPGQGLRLIYYSQIVNDFQKGDIAEGYSVSREKKESFPLTVTSAQKNPTAFYLCASSLPSYSGGYNEQFFGPGTRLTVL.